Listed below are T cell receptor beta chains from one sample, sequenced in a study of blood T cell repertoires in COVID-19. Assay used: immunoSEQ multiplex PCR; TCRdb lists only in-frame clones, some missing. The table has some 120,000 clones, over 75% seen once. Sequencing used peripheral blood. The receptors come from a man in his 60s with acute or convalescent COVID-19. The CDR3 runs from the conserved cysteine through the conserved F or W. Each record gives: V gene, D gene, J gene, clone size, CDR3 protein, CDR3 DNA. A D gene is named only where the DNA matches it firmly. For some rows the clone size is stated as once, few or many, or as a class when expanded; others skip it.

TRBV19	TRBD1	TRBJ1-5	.	CASSIMMGQKNQPQHF	TGTGCCAGTAGTATAATGATGGGACAGAAAAATCAGCCCCAGCATTTT
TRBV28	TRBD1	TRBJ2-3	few	CASSPLGTAWTDTQYF	TGTGCCAGCAGCCCATTAGGGACAGCCTGGACAGATACGCAGTATTTT
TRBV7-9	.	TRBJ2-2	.	CASSQDSGAGELFF	TGTGCCAGCAGCCAAGACAGTGGGGCCGGGGAGCTGTTTTTT
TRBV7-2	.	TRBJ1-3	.	CASSLLVSSGNTIYF	TGTGCCAGCAGCTTATTGGTGAGCTCTGGAAACACCATATATTTT
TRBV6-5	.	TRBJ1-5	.	CASSYSGGLSQHF	TGTGCCAGCAGTTACTCGGGCGGGCTTAGCCAGCATTTT
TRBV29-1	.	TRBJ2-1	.	CSAEELISYNEQFF	TGCAGTGCCGAGGAGCTCATCTCCTACAATGAGCAGTTCTTC
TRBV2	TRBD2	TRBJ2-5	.	CASKAGVGETQYF	TGTGCCAGCAAAGCGGGAGTAGGAGAGACCCAGTACTTC
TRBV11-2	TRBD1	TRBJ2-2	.	CASSLIGGSTGELFF	TGTGCCAGCAGCTTAATAGGGGGCTCGACCGGGGAGCTGTTTTTT
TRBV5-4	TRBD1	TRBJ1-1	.	CASSVSGGTNTEAFF	TGTGCCAGCAGCGTGTCAGGGGGGACGAACACTGAAGCTTTCTTT
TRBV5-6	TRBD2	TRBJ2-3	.	CASSLGLARTDTQYF	TGTGCCAGCAGCCTGGGACTAGCGCGGACAGATACGCAGTATTTT
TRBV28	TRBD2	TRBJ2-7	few	CASMGGGREQYF	TGTGCCAGCATGGGTGGCGGGAGGGAGCAGTACTTC
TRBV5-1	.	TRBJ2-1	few	CASSPGWTIRDEQFF	TGCGCCAGCAGCCCTGGCTGGACCATCAGGGATGAGCAGTTCTTC
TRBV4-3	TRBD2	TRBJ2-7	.	CASSPSGLAGASEQYF	TGCGCCAGCAGCCCGTCGGGACTAGCGGGAGCTAGCGAGCAGTACTTC
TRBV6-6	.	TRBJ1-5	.	CASSYSPGKGNQPQHF	TGTGCCAGCAGTTACTCCCCGGGGAAGGGCAATCAGCCCCAGCATTTT
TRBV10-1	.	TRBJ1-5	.	CASSPGSNQPQHF	TGCGCCAGCTCGCCCGGGAGCAATCAGCCCCAGCATTTT
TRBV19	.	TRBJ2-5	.	CASSSGREGTQYF	TGTGCCAGTAGTTCAGGTCGTGAAGGGACCCAGTACTTC
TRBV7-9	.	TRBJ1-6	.	CASSLEWVRAPLHF	TGTGCCAGCAGCTTAGAGTGGGTGAGGGCACCCCTCCACTTT
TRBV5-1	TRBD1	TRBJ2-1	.	CASRQPLGTGGNEQFF	TGCGCCAGCAGACAACCTCTCGGGACAGGTGGCAATGAGCAGTTCTTC
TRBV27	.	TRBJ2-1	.	CASSPYRGRNEQFF	TGTGCCAGCAGTCCCTATCGAGGGCGGAATGAGCAGTTCTTC
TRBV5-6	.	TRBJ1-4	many	CASSRGKWNRNEKLFF	TGTGCCAGCAGCAGGGGTAAATGGAACAGAAATGAAAAACTGTTTTTT
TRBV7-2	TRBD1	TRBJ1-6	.	CASSLRQGALSPLHF	TGTGCCAGCAGCTTACGACAGGGGGCGCTCTCACCCCTCCACTTT
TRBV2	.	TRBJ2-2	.	CASRAPGELFF	TGTGCCAGCAGAGCTCCCGGGGAGCTGTTTTTT
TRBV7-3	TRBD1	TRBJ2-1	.	CASSQRGGQGVNEQFF	TGTGCCAGCAGCCAGAGAGGGGGACAGGGGGTAAATGAGCAGTTCTTC
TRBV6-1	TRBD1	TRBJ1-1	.	CASSEGVTGGLLTEAFF	TGTGCCAGCAGTGAAGGGGTGACAGGGGGCCTCCTCACTGAAGCTTTCTTT
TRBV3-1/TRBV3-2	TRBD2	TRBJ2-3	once	CASSQSLAGAGDTQYF	TGTGCCAGCAGCCAATCTTTAGCGGGAGCGGGAGATACGCAGTATTTT
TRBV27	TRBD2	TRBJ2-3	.	CASSFRGTSGRETRRREYF	TGTGCCAGCAGTTTCCGCGGGACTAGCGGGAGGGAAACCCGGAGAAGGGAGTATTTT
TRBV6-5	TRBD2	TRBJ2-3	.	CASRGTSAMTQYF	TGTGCCAGCAGGGGGACTAGCGCGATGACGCAGTATTTT
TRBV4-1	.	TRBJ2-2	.	CASSPPGASSGELFF	TGCGCCAGCAGCCCACCAGGGGCCTCAAGTGGGGAGCTGTTTTTT
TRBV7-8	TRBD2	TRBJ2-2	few	CASSYGSGGRSGELFF	TGTGCCAGCAGCTACGGTTCGGGAGGTCGATCCGGGGAGCTGTTTTTT
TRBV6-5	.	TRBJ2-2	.	CASSYLDPPGELFF	TGTGCCAGCAGTTACCTAGATCCCCCCGGGGAGCTGTTTTTT
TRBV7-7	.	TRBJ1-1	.	CASSSSENTEAFF	TGTGCTAGCAGCTCGTCAGAAAACACTGAAGCTTTCTTT
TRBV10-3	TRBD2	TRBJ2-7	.	CAISDMGGNDEQYF	TGTGCCATCAGTGATATGGGGGGGAATGACGAGCAGTACTTC
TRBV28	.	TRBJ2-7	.	CASSTLRSDNLRYEQYF	TGTGCCAGCAGCACTCTCCGATCGGACAATCTCCGCTACGAGCAGTACTTC
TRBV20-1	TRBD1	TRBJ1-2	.	CSAGQGAGYTF	TGCAGTGCTGGACAGGGGGCTGGCTACACCTTC
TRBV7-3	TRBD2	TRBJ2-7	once	CASSLSAGGLNEQYF	TGTGCCAGCAGCTTATCGGCGGGAGGGCTAAACGAGCAGTACTTC
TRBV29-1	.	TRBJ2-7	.	CSVELSLLGEQYF	TGCAGCGTTGAACTCAGTCTCCTTGGCGAGCAGTACTTC
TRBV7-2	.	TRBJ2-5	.	CASSLKQGQLGETQYF	TGTGCCAGCAGCTTAAAGCAAGGACAGTTGGGGGAGACCCAGTACTTC
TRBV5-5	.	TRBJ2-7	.	CASVLDIRYEQYF	TGTGCCAGCGTCTTGGACATTCGCTACGAGCAGTACTTC
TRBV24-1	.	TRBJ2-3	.	CATSTSDTQYF	TGTGCCACCAGTACTTCAGATACGCAGTATTTT
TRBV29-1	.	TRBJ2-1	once	CSVWGGSTYNEQFF	TGCAGCGTTTGGGGCGGTTCTACCTACAATGAGCAGTTCTTC
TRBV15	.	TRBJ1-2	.	CATNRAPGAGYTF	TGTGCCACCAACCGAGCCCCAGGGGCTGGCTACACCTTC
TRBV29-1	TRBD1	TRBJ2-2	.	CSVASGQGQRRRGTGELFF	TGCAGCGTCGCCTCGGGACAGGGGCAAAGGAGGAGGGGAACCGGGGAGCTGTTTTTT
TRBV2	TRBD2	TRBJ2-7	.	CASSESGRKYEQYF	TGTGCCAGCAGTGAATCCGGGAGGAAGTACGAGCAGTACTTC
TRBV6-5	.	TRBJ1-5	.	CASKQQDNQPQHF	TGTGCCAGCAAGCAGCAGGACAATCAGCCCCAGCATTTT
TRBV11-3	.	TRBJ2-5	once	CASSSTHRGRTQETQYF	TGTGCCAGCAGCAGCACCCACAGAGGGAGGACCCAAGAGACCCAGTACTTC
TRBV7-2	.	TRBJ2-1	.	CASSLASVNEQFF	TGTGCCAGCAGCCTTGCTAGCGTCAATGAGCAGTTCTTC
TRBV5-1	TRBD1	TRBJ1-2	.	CASSPGQGRDGYTF	TGCGCCAGCAGCCCGGGACAGGGGCGGGATGGCTACACCTTC
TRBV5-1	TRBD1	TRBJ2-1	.	CASSPGQGARSFF	TGCGCCAGCAGCCCCGGACAGGGGGCTAGGTCGTTCTTC
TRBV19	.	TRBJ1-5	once	CASSPLNQPQHF	TGTGCCAGTAGTCCCTTGAATCAGCCCCAGCATTTT
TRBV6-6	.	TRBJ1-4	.	CASSYPQGGQEKLFF	TGTGCCAGCAGTTACCCCCAGGGCGGTCAAGAAAAACTGTTTTTT
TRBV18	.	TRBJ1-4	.	CASSPGQAINEKLFF	TGTGCCAGCTCACCAGGGCAGGCGATTAATGAAAAACTGTTTTTT
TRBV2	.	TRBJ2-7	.	CASTRASALYEQYF	TGTGCCAGCACCCGAGCTAGCGCCCTCTACGAGCAGTACTTC
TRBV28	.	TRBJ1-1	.	CASSLGGARSTEAFF	TGTGCCAGCAGCCTGGGAGGGGCACGGAGCACTGAAGCTTTCTTT
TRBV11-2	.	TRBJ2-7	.	CASSLPDSYEQYF	TGTGCCAGCAGCTTACCCGACAGCTACGAGCAGTACTTC
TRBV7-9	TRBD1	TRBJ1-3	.	CASSLSGQGGDTIYF	TGTGCCAGCAGCTTATCGGGACAGGGAGGGGACACCATATATTTT